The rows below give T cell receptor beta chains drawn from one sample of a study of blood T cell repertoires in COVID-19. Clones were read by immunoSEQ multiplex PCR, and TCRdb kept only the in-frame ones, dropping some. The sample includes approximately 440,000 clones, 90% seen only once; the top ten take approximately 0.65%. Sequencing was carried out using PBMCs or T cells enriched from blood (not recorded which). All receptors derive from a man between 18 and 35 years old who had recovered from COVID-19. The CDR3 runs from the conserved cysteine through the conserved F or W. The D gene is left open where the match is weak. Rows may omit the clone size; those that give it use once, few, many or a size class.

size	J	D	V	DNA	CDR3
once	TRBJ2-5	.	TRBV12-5	TGTGCTAGTGGTCGACAGCTCGGAGAGACCCAGTACTTC	CASGRQLGETQYF
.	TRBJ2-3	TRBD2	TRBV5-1	TGCGCCAGCAGCTCCACGACTAGCGGGGAAGATACGCAGTATTTT	CASSSTTSGEDTQYF
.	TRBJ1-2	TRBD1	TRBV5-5	TGTGCCAGCAGCTTGTCGGGACAGGGGGCTCAGGGCTACACCTTC	CASSLSGQGAQGYTF
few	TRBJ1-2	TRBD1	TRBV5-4	TGTGCCAGCAGCTTGGGGGGGGACAGGTTCGAAACCGATGGCTACACCTTC	CASSLGGDRFETDGYTF
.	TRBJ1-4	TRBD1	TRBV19	TGTGCCAGTAGTAGGGACAGGGAAAATGAAAAACTGTTTTTT	CASSRDRENEKLFF
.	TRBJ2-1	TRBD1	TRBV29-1	TGCAGCGGACAGGGGCACAGACCCCGCTATGAGCAGTTCTTC	CSGQGHRPRYEQFF
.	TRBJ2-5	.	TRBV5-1	TGCGCCAGCAGCTTGGTTTACGAGGGCCAAGAGACCCAGTACTTC	CASSLVYEGQETQYF
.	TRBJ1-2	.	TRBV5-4	TGTGCCAGCAGCACACGCATCCGGGTTAACGGCTACACCTTC	CASSTRIRVNGYTF
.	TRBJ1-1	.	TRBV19	TGTGCCAGTAGTATAGACAGTTCCTTGAACACTGAAGCTTTCTTT	CASSIDSSLNTEAFF
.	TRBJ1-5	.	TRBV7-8	TGTGCCAGCAGCCTCTCAGGGGTTGGCAATCAGCCCCAGCATTTT	CASSLSGVGNQPQHF
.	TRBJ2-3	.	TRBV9	TGTGCCAGCACCGGACCGGGACTTTTCACAGATACGCAGTATTTT	CASTGPGLFTDTQYF
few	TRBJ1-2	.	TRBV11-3	TGTGCCAGCAGCCCGAGGGTGTACGATAACTATGGCTACACCTTC	CASSPRVYDNYGYTF
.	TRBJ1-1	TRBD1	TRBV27	TGTGCCAGCAGTACCACCGGGACAGGGGCCACTGAAGCTTTCTTT	CASSTTGTGATEAFF
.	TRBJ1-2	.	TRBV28	TGTGCCAGCAGTTTCGGGCAGGCCCGGGGCTATGGCTACACCTTC	CASSFGQARGYGYTF
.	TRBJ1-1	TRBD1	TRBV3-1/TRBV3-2	TGTGCCACCGTGCCCGGGACAGGAAACACTGAAGCTTTCTTT	CATVPGTGNTEAFF
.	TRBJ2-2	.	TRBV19	TGTGCCAGTAGTATCGCGGGGGCGACCGGGGAGCTGTTTTTT	CASSIAGATGELFF
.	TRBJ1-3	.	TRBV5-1	TGCGCCAGCAGCTTGCACCAGGGAGGAAACACCATATATTTT	CASSLHQGGNTIYF
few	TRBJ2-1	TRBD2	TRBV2	TGTGCCAGCAGGAGGCGGGAGGACCCAGGCAATGAGCAGTTCTTC	CASRRREDPGNEQFF
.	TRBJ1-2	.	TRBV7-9	TGTGCCAGCAGTAAAAGGGGCCAGGCTAACTATGGCTACACCTTC	CASSKRGQANYGYTF
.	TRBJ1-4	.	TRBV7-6	TGTGCCAGCAGCTTAGGACGGGGGAAGTCAACTAATGAAAAACTGTTTTTT	CASSLGRGKSTNEKLFF
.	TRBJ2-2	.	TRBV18	TGTGCCAGCTCCGGGACAACGAACACCGGGGAGCTGTTTTTT	CASSGTTNTGELFF
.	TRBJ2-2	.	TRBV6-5	TGTGCCAGCAGCCGCAGGTCGAACACCGGGGAGCTGTTTTTT	CASSRRSNTGELFF
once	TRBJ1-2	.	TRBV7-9	TGTGCCAGCAGCTTAGCGAATTCCCGGTTCTATGGCTACACCTTC	CASSLANSRFYGYTF